The 13 T cell receptor beta chains presented below share a single source sample, sequenced in a study of CD8 T cells in Susac syndrome. RNA totalling about 0.45 to 1 ug underwent reverse transcription with random hexamers. From the immunoSEQ multiplex PCR reads, TCRdb called clonotypes with MiXCR, one entry per CDR3 protein. The data show under 550,000 distinct CDR3 sequences, more than 80% seen once. The specimen was CD8+ T cells from PBMCs. The receptors derive from a human donor with multiple sclerosis.

V gene TRBV6-1 combines with J gene TRBJ2-3, with 11 bases matching TRBD2. Germline-derived CDR1 and CDR2 are MNHNS and SASEGT. Losses at the gene ends were 6 bases for V and 0 bases for J; bases not matched to a gene: 8. The CDR3 sequence is 17 residues long. The CDR3 sequence is CASSLSGGAFSTDTQYF. The CDR3 nucleotides read TGTGCCAGCAGCCTTAGCGGGGGGGCATTCAGCACAGATACGCAGTATTTT.

CDR3 bases: TGCAGTGCAGGTGGACTAGCGGGACACCGTTACAATGAGCAGTTCTTC. Amino acids: CSAGGLAGHRYNEQFF. The genes are TRBV20-1 and TRBJ2-1; 12 positions match TRBD2. With 6 bases clipped from V and 4 bases from J, the junction kept 10 bases outside the gene matches. CDR3 size: 16 residues. CDR1 and CDR2 from the germline V gene are DFQATT and SNEGSKA (reference sequence).

J is TRBJ1-1 and V is TRBV28; D ambiguous. Germline loops: CDR1 MDHEN, CDR2 SYDVKM. The V gene lost 3 bases and the J gene lost 4 bases, with 9 bases spanning the gap. This CDR3 has 13 amino acids. The CDR3, as DNA: TGTGCCAGCAGTTTCGAGGCGGGCACTGAAGCTTTCTTT. This gives the protein CASSFEAGTEAFF. Full variable domain (remainder filled in from reference TRBV28 and TRBJ1-1): DVKVTQSSRYLVKRTGEKVFLECVQDMDHENMFWYRQDPGLGLRLIYFSYDVKMKEKGDIPEGYSVSREKKERFSLILESASTNQTSMYLCASSFEAGTEAFFGQGTRLTVV.

The chain employs TRBV30 and TRBJ2-7; 9 nucleotides line up with TRBD2. V trimming: 0 bases; J trimming: 1 base; junction bases outside the gene matches: 4. The CDR3 has 15 residues. Germline lookup yields CDR1 GTSNPN and CDR2 SVGIG (reference sequence). This CDR3 is CAWSVMTSGSYEQYF. The CDR3 DNA is TGTGCCTGGAGTGTAATGACTAGCGGATCCTACGAGCAGTACTTC. The full variable domain, its missing parts supplied by reference TRBV30 and TRBJ2-7, is SQTIHQWPATLVQPVGSPLSLECTVEGTSNPNLYWYRQAAGRGLQLLFYSVGIGQISSEVPQNLSASRPQDRQFILSSKKLLLSDSGFYLCAWSVMTSGSYEQYFGPGTRLTVT.

The V call is TRBV19, the J call TRBJ1-1, with 10 bases fitting TRBD1. This CDR3 contains 15 residues. The J segment lost 6 bases and the V segment lost 0 bases, leaving 4 bases of the junction unmatched. The germline V gene has CDR1 LNHDA and CDR2 SQIVND (reference sequence). The CDR3 loop is CASSIDRQGAPEAFF. The CDR3 DNA reads TGTGCCAGTAGTATAGATCGACAGGGGGCACCTGAAGCTTTCTTT.

The gene calls are TRBV18 and TRBJ2-3; D may correspond to TRBD1 or TRBD2 (5 bases each). The V gene lost 0 bases and the J gene lost 0 bases, with 16 bases spanning the gap. The CDR3 is 18 residues long. In germline, CDR1 is KGHSH, CDR2 LQKENI. This CDR3 is CASSPPGVYGGSTDTQYF. The CDR3 nucleotides are TGTGCCAGCTCACCACCGGGGGTCTATGGTGGTAGCACAGATACGCAGTATTTT.

The CDR3: CASSVDQEGSSYGYTF. CDR3 nucleotide sequence: TGTGCCAGCAGCGTAGATCAGGAGGGGTCAAGCTATGGCTACACCTTC. The chain joins TRBV9 to TRBJ1-2, with D perhaps TRBD1 (5 bases). The length of the CDR3 is 16 residues. The V end was cut by 0 bases, the J end by 4 bases, with 16 bases between. Germline values: CDR1 SGDLS, CDR2 YYNGEE.

This sequence joins TRBV4-2 and TRBJ2-1; D remains ambiguous. Per germline, CDR1 LGHNA and CDR2 YNFKEQ. The CDR3 is 17 residues long. The V end was cut by 5 bases, the J end by 0 bases, with 17 bases between. CDR3 loop: CASSYTGPASSYNEQFF. The CDR3 DNA is TGTGCCAGCAGCTATACCGGGCCGGCGAGCTCCTACAATGAGCAGTTCTTC.

The V call is TRBV7-6, the J call TRBJ2-7; D remains unclear. The V end lost 5 bases, the J end lost 3 bases, and 11 bases lay between the germline ends. The CDR3 is made up of 13 amino acids. Germline values: CDR1 SGHVS, CDR2 FNYEAQ. CDR3 in amino acids: CASSPGDVYEQYF. Here the CDR3 DNA reads TGTGCCAGCAGCCCGGGTGATGTCTACGAGCAGTACTTC. The entire variable domain, with the rest obtained from reference TRBV7-6 and TRBJ2-7, is as follows: GAGVSQSPRYKVTKRGQDVALRCDPISGHVSLYWYRQALGQGPEFLTYFNYEAQQDKSGLPNDRFSAERPEGSISTLTIQRTEQRDSAMYRCASSPGDVYEQYFGPGTRLTVT.

This chain connects TRBV29-1 to TRBJ2-7; a possible D gene is TRBD1 (5 bases). Germline V gives CDR1 SQVTM, CDR2 ANQGSEA. Trimming took 2 bases from V and 2 from J, leaving 10 bases between them. The CDR3 is made up of 13 amino acids. CDR3 bases: TGCAGCGTTGAATACGCAGGGACCTACGAGCAGTACTTC. This encodes CSVEYAGTYEQYF.

The chain couples TRBV13 to TRBJ2-7; 10 nucleotides match TRBD2. The germline V gene encodes CDR1 PRHDT and CDR2 FYEKMQ (reference sequence). The CDR3 totals 14 residues. Unmatched junction bases numbered 0, after V lost 4 bases and J lost 0 bases. CDR3 in DNA: TGTGCCAGCAGCTCTAGCGGGAGCTCCTACGAGCAGTACTTC. Residues: CASSSSGSSYEQYF.

J is TRBJ2-2 and V is TRBV15, with 14 bases that match TRBD2. CDR3 length equals 17 residues. Germline CDR1 LNHNV, CDR2 YYDKDF (reference sequence). Trimming took 5 bases from V and 3 from J; bases not matched to a gene: 5. CDR3 in amino acids: CATSQGLAGVHTGELFF. The DNA of the CDR3 is TGTGCCACCAGCCAGGGACTAGCGGGAGTGCACACCGGGGAGCTGTTTTTT.

This clonotype was seen only once. The V call is TRBV27, the J call TRBJ1-1, with 12 bases fitting TRBD1. There are 18 residues in the CDR3. V trimming: 3 bases; J trimming: 4 bases; junction bases outside the gene matches: 12. Germline V gene lookup returns CDR1 MNHEY and CDR2 SMNVEV (reference sequence). The CDR3 sequence is CASSFLAGQGAVGTEAFF. The CDR3 DNA reads TGTGCCAGCAGTTTTCTTGCGGGACAGGGGGCCGTGGGCACTGAAGCTTTCTTT.